This T cell receptor (beta chain) was obtained from a study of radiotherapy plus CTLA-4 blockade in lung cancer. Looking at the study overall: Disease control was present in roughly a third of patients, and objective responses in approximately 20%.

In the case of this clone: What it recognizes is unknown.

Repertoires were generated with immunoSEQ multiplex PCR, while TCRdb's copy carries only in-frame clones and drops some. The table has 60,000 to 70,000 clones, approximately 83% seen once; the top ten hold 3.5% to 5%. CDR1 SGHAT and CDR2 FQNNGV come from the germline V gene. With 7 bases clipped from V and 4 bases from J, the junction kept 6 bases outside the gene matches. The CDR3 extends over 13 amino acids. Regarding the study as a whole: The study found tumor-derived TCR clones expanded in blood after radiotherapy plus ipilimumab. Early shifts in blood T cell clones, with interferon-beta, reportedly predicted response best.

Specimen: peripheral blood, collected from a patient treated with radiotherapy plus ipilimumab. The V and J genes are TRBV11-2 and TRBJ2-7, with 8 nucleotides matching TRBD2. The clonotype comes from a human donor with non-small cell lung cancer who had a partial response to radiotherapy plus ipilimumab. DNA for the CDR3: TGTGCCAGCAAGGGAGGCGGGGGGTACGAGCAGTACTTC. Residues: CASKGGGGYEQYF. The full variable domain, rest sourced from reference TRBV11-2 and TRBJ2-7, is EAGVAQSPRYKIIEKRQSVAFWCNPISGHATLYWYQQILGQGPKLLIQFQNNGVVDDSQLPKDRFSAERLKGVDSTLKIQPAKLEDSAVYLCASKGGGGYEQYFGPGTRLTVT.